This TCR beta chain was sequenced for a study of metastatic and nonmetastatic thyroid tumors. Study at large: Blood and tumor or nodule tissue repertoires from malignant and benign thyroid patients were compared. Whole-study results and caveats: When malignant thyroid tumors were compared with benign nodules, TCR beta diversity was reportedly significantly higher in the malignant tumors. This held in both blood and tumor samples.

J gave up 0 bases and V 1 base, and 8 bases lay outside the gene matches. Germline V lookup: CDR1 MDHEN, CDR2 SYDVKM. The CDR3 runs 18 residues. MiXCR reprocessed the PCR reads for TCRdb. The sample records 30,000 to 45,000 clones, roughly 27% being singletons. Patients underwent thyroid surgery, and none had received any treatment before it. There are many counts of this clone. Its antigen is still unknown. V gene TRBV28 combines with J gene TRBJ1-1, with 10 bases aligning to TRBD1. This clonotype originated in a female donor with papillary thyroid cancer or a benign thyroid nodule (not recorded which). Some clones in this sample may be carry-over from other donors' samples. The material sequenced was blood. The CDR3 DNA follows: TGTGCCAGCAGTTTATTAGGGACAGGGGCGATCATGAACACTGAAGCTTTCTTT. This sequence encodes CASSLLGTGAIMNTEAFF.